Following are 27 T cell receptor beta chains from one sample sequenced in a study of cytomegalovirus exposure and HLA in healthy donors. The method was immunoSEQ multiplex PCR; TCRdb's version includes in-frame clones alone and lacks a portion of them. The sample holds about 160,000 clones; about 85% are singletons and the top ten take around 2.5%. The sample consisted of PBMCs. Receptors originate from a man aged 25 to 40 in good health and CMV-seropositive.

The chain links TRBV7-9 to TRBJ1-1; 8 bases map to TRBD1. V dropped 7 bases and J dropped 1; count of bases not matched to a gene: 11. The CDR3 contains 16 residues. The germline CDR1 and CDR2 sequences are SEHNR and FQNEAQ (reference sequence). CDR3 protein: CASTGGTGGSNTEAFF. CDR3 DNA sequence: TGTGCCAGCACCGGAGGCACAGGGGGATCGAACACTGAAGCTTTCTTT.

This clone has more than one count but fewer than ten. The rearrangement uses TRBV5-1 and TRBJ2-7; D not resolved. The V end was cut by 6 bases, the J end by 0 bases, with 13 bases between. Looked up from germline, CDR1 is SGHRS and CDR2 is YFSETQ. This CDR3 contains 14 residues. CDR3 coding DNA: TGCGCCAGCATGCCACAGACGAGCTCCTACGAGCAGTACTTC. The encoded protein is CASMPQTSSYEQYF.

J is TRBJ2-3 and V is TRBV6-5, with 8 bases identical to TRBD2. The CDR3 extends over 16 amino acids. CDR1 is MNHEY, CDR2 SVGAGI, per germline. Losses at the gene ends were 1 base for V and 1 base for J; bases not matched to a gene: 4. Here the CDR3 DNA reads TGTGCCAGCAGTTACTACTCGGGGGGGGGCACAGATACGCAGTATTTT. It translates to CASSYYSGGGTDTQYF.

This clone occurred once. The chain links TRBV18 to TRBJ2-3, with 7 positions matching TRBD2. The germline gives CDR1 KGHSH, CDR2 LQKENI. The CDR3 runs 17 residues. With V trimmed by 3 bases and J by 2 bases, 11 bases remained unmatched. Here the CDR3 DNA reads TGTGCCAGCTCACCTCAAAGAGTAGCGGGTCCCACAGATACGCAGTATTTT. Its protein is CASSPQRVAGPTDTQYF.

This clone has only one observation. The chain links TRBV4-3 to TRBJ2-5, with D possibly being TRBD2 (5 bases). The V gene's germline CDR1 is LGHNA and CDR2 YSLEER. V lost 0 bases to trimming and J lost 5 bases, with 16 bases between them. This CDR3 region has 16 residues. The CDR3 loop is CASSQDTSSGWETQYF. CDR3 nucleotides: TGCGCCAGCAGCCAAGATACTAGTTCGGGGTGGGAGACCCAGTACTTC.

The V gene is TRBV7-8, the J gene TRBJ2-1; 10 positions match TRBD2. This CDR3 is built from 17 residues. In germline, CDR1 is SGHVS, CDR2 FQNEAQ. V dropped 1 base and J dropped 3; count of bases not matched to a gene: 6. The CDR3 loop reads CASSLVSTSGVYNEQFF. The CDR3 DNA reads TGTGCCAGCAGCTTAGTCAGCACTAGCGGGGTCTACAATGAGCAGTTCTTC.

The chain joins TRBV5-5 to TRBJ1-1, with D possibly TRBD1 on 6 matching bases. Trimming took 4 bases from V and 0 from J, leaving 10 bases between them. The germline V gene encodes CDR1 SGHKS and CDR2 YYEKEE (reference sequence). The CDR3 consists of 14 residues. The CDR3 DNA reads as TGTGCCAGCAGCAGTAGGACAGTGAACACTGAAGCTTTCTTT. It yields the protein CASSSRTVNTEAFF.

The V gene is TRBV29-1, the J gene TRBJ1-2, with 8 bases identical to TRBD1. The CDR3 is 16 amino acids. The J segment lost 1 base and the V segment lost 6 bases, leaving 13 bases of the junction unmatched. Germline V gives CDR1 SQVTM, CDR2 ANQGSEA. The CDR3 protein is CSVQGQGRWGNYGYTF. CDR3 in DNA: TGCAGCGTCCAAGGACAGGGCCGGTGGGGTAACTATGGCTACACCTTC.

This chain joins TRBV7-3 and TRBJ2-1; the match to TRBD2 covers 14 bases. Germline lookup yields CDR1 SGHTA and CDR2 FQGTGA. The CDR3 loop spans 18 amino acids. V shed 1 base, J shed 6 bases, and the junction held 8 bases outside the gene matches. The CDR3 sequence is CASSLSPPGLAGANEQFF. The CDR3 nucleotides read TGTGCCAGCAGCTTAAGTCCCCCGGGACTAGCGGGGGCCAATGAGCAGTTCTTC.

In nucleotides, the CDR3 is TGTGCCAGTAGCCTCCCTGGGCCGGGGGGGCTAAATGAGCAGTTCTTC. Its translation is CASSLPGPGGLNEQFF. The V call is TRBV19, the J call TRBJ2-1; 8 bases are a match to TRBD2. The V and J ends lost 6 bases and 7 bases, in that order; junction bases with no gene match: 14. Germline loops: CDR1 LNHDA, CDR2 SQIVND (reference sequence). The CDR3 length is 16 residues. Full variable domain (rest looked up from reference TRBV19 and TRBJ2-1): DGGITQSPKYLFRKEGQNVTLSCEQNLNHDAMYWYRQDPGQGLRLIYYSQIVNDFQKGDIAEGYSVSREKKESFPLTVTSAQKNPTAFYLCASSLPGPGGLNEQFFGPGTRLTVL.

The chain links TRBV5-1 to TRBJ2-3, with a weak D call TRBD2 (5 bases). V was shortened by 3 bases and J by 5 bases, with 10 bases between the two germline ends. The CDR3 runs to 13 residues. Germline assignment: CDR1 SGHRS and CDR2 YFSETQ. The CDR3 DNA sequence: TGCGCCAGCAGCTCCCAAGGAGGAGATACGCAGTATTTT. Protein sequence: CASSSQGGDTQYF.

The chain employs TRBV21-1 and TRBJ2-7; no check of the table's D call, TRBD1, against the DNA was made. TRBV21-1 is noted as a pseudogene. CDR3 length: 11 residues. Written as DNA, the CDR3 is TGTGCCAGCAGCATCAACTACGAGCAGTACTTC. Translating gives CASSINYEQYF.

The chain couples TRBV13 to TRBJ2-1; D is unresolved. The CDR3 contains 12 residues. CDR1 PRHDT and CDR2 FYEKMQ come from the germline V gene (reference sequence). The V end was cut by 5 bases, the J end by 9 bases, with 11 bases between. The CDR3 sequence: CASSPGYSEQFF. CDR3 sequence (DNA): TGTGCCAGCAGCCCCGGGTACTCTGAGCAGTTCTTC.

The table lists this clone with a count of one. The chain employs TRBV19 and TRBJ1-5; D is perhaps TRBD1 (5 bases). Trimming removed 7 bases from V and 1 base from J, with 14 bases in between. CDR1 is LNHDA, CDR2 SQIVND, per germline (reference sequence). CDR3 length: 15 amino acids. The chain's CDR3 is CASTHRPGSNQPQHF. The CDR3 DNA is TGTGCCAGTACCCATCGCCCAGGGAGCAATCAGCCCCAGCATTTT. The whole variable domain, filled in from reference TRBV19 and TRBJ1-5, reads DGGITQSPKYLFRKEGQNVTLSCEQNLNHDAMYWYRQDPGQGLRLIYYSQIVNDFQKGDIAEGYSVSREKKESFPLTVTSAQKNPTAFYLCASTHRPGSNQPQHFGDGTRLSIL.

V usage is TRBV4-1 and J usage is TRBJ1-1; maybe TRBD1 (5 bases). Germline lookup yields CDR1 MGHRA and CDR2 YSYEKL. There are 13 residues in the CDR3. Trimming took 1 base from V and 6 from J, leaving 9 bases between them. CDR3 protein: CASSQVRDPEAFF. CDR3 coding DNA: TGCGCCAGCAGCCAAGTCAGGGATCCTGAAGCTTTCTTT.

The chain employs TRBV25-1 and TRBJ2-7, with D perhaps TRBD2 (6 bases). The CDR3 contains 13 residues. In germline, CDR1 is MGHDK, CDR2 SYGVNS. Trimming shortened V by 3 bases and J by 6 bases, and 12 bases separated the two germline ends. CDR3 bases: TGTGCCAGCAGTGAGGGACTCCCCATCGAGCAGTACTTC. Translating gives CASSEGLPIEQYF.

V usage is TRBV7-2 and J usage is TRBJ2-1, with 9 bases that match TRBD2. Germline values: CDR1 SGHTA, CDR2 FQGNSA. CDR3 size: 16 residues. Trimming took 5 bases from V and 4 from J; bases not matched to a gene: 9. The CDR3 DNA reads TGTGCCAGCAGCAAACCAAGCGGGGGGCCATACAATGAGCAGTTCTTC. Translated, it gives CASSKPSGGPYNEQFF.

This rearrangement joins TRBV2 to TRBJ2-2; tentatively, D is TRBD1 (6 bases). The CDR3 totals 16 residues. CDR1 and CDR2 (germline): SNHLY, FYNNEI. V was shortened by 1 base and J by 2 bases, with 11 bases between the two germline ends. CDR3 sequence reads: CASSEVEGHNTGELFF. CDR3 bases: TGTGCCAGCAGTGAAGTAGAGGGACATAACACCGGGGAGCTGTTTTTT.

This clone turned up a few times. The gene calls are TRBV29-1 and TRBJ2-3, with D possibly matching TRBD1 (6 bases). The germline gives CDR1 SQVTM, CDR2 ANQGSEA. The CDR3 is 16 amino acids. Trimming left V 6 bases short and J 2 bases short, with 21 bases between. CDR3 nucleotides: TGCAGCGTCAGAGATGTCCAGGGGACAAACACAGATACGCAGTATTTT. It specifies CSVRDVQGTNTDTQYF.

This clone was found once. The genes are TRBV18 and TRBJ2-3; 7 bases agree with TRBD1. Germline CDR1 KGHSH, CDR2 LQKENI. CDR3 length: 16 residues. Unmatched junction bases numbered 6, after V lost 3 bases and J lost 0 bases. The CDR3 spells CASSPFNRGSTDTQYF. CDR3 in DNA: TGTGCCAGCTCACCCTTTAACAGGGGTAGCACAGATACGCAGTATTTT.

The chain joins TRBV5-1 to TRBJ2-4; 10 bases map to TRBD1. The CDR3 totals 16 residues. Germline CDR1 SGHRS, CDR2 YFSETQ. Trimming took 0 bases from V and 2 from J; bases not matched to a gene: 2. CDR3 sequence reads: CASSLGDRGPKNIQYF. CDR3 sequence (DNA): TGCGCCAGCAGCTTGGGGGACAGGGGCCCCAAAAACATTCAGTACTTC.

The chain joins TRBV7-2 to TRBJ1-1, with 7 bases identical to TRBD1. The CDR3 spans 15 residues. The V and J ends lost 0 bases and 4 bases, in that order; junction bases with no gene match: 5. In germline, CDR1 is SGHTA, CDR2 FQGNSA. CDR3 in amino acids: CASSLAGGVVTEAFF. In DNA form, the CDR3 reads TGTGCCAGCAGCTTAGCAGGGGGCGTCGTCACTGAAGCTTTCTTT. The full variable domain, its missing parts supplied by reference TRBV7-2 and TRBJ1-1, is GAGVSQSPSNKVTEKGKDVELRCDPISGHTALYWYRQSLGQGLEFLIYFQGNSAPDKSGLPSDRFSAERTGGSVSTLTIQRTQQEDSAVYLCASSLAGGVVTEAFFGQGTRLTVV.

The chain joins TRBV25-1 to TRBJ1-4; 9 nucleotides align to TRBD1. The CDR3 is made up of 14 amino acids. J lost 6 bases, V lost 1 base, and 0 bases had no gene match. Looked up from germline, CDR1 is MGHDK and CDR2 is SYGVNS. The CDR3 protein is CASSEWTGDEKLFF. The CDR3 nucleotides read TGTGCCAGCAGTGAATGGACAGGGGATGAAAAACTGTTTTTT.

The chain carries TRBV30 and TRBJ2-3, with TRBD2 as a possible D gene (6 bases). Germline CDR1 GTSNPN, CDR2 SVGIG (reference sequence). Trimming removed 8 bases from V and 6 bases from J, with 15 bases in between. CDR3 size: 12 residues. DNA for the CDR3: TGTGCCCTAGCGACGATATCGGATACGCAGTATTTT. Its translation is CALATISDTQYF.

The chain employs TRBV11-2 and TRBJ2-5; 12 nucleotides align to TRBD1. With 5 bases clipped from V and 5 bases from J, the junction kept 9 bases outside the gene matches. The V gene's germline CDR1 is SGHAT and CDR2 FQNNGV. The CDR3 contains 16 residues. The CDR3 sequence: CASSPRDRGQGETQYF. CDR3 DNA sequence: TGTGCCAGCAGCCCCCGGGACAGGGGGCAGGGGGAGACCCAGTACTTC. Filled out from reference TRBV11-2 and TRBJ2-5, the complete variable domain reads EAGVAQSPRYKIIEKRQSVAFWCNPISGHATLYWYQQILGQGPKLLIQFQNNGVVDDSQLPKDRFSAERLKGVDSTLKIQPAKLEDSAVYLCASSPRDRGQGETQYFGPGTRLLVL.

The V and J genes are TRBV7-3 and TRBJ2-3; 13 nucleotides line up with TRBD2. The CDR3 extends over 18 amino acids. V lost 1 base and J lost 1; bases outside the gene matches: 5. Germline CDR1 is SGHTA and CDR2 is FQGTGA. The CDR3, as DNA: TGTGCCAGCAGCTTAAAACTAGCGGGGGGGCAGGGCACAGATACGCAGTATTTT. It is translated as CASSLKLAGGQGTDTQYF.

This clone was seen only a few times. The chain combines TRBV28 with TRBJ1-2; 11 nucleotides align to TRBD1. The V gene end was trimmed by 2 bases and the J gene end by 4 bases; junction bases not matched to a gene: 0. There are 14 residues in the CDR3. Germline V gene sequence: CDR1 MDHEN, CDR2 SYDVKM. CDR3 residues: CASSLGTGGYGYTF. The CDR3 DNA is TGTGCCAGCAGTTTAGGGACAGGGGGCTATGGCTACACCTTC.